The clone carrying this T cell receptor beta chain was observed at least ten times. Its antigen is not identified. Attached unique molecular identifiers marked individual cDNA molecules. TCRdb fed the 5' RACE reads into MiXCR, producing one record per CDR3 protein. This sample has roughly 53,000 distinct CDR3 sequences; about 10% occur once, and the top ten carry 4.5%. This record comes from a study of early T cells in non-severe SARS-CoV-2 infection. Study at large: Chains from this unsorted whole-blood bulk RNA could not be paired.

CDR1 and CDR2 from the germline V gene are MDHEN and SYDVKM. The CDR3 has 15 amino acids. V lost 3 bases to trimming and J lost 5 bases, with 17 bases between them. Study findings and constraints: Missing private and CD4 specificities, VDJdb matching favored anti-spike CD8 responses.

The TCR originated in an adult who was a healthcare worker with PCR-confirmed SARS-CoV-2 infection or an uninfected control (not recorded which). The specimen was whole blood. The V call is TRBV28, the J call TRBJ2-7, with D tentatively TRBD2 (5 bases). The CDR3 sequence is CASSFEGPIGNEQYF. As DNA, the CDR3 is TGTGCCAGCAGTTTTGAGGGCCCAATAGGAAACGAGCAGTACTTC.